This T cell receptor beta chain derives from a study of cytomegalovirus exposure and HLA in healthy donors. General study results and limits: Cytomegalovirus status was reportedly diagnosed by the classifier with high sensitivity and specificity. Most TCRs appeared rarely, but some public TCRs recurred in many donors.

Donors were drawn from the roughly 110-subject validation cohort, separate from the roughly 700-subject first cohort. Assay used: immunoSEQ multiplex PCR; TCRdb lists only in-frame clones, some missing. Among some 150,000 clones, more than 80% were seen once, and the ten largest hold around 6%. Comment on this clone: Its antigen remains unidentified.

Trimming left V 4 bases short and J 5 bases short, with 12 bases between. This CDR3 spans 13 amino acids. The V gene's germline CDR1 is SGHTA and CDR2 FQGNSA. The sample was PBMCs. V usage is TRBV7-2 and J usage is TRBJ2-7; maybe TRBD1 (6 bases). The sequence was collected from a woman in her twenties or thirties in good health and CMV-seropositive. This chain's CDR3 is CASSSQQGHEQYF. Written as DNA, the CDR3 is TGTGCCAGCAGCTCCCAACAGGGCCACGAGCAGTACTTC.